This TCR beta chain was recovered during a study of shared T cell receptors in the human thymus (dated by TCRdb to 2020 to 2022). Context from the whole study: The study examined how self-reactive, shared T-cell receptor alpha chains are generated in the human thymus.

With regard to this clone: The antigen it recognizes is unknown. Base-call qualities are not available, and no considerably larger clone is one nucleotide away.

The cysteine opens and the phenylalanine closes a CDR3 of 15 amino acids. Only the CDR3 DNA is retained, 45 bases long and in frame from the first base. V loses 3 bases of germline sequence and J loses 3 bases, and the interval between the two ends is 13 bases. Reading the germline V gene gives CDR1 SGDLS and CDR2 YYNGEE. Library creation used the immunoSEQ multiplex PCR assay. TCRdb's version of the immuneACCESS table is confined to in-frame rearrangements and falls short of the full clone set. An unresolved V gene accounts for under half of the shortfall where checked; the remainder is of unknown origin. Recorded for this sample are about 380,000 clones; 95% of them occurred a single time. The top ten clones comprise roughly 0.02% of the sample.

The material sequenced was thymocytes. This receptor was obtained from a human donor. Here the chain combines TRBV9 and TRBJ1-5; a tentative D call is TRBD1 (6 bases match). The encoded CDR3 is CASSEGGGDNQPQHF. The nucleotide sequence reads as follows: TGTGCCAGCAGCGAGGGGGGAGGGGACAATCAGCCCCAGCATTTT.